One TCR beta chain is described in this entry. Its antigen is currently unknown. CDR3 length: 15 amino acids. The germline gives CDR1 SGHVS, CDR2 FQNEAQ. Deletions cut 5 bases from V and 9 bases from J, with 20 bases between. Clones were sequenced by immunoSEQ multiplex PCR, and TCRdb holds only the in-frame ones, with some missing. Found here are around 50,000 clones, 50% to 70% of them singletons; the top ten hold about a fifth. The data were taken from a study of cytotoxic CD8 clonotypes in ibrutinib-treated CLL. Background on the study: Mean yields were around 240,000 productive templates and 94,082 productive rearrangements per sample.

Findings of the study overall: Clonality increased at ibrutinib response, then returned toward baseline at progression. Pretreatment clonality was elevated relative to age-matched healthy donors and paralleled circulating CD8+ T-cell counts.

This chain connects TRBV7-8 to TRBJ2-4, with D possibly TRBD2 on 6 matching bases. The receptor was derived from a human donor with chronic lymphocytic leukemia. Sample: PBMCs, taken after 24 months of ibrutinib treatment. The CDR3 region is CASSQTGSTSAIQYF. The CDR3, as DNA: TGTGCCAGCAGCCAAACCGGGAGTACTTCGGCCATTCAGTACTTC.